The 4 T cell receptor beta chains reported below all come from one sample, sequenced in a study of regulatory T cells in long-lasting Graves disease. Time point indicated: persistent/refractory GD, antithyroid drugs over 5 years with positive TRAb. TCR sequences were obtained from RNA taken from PBMCs. TCR beta libraries were built with iRepertoire HTBI primers and Arm-PCR of CDR3 regions. TCRdb reprocessed the multiplex PCR reads via MiXCR and lists one record per CDR3 protein. The sample holds around 400,000 distinct CDR3 sequences, 23% seen once. The input for sequencing was peripheral blood mononuclear cells (PBMCs), taken when the disease was refractory, from a patient treated with antithyroid drugs. These receptor sequences come from a female donor with Graves disease.

In its sample, this clonotype was seen many times. The rearrangement links TRBV7-9 to TRBJ2-5; 7 bases align to TRBD1. V was clipped by 5 bases and J by 4 bases; unmatched bases: 10. The CDR3 spans 15 residues. Per germline, CDR1 SEHNR and CDR2 FQNEAQ (reference sequence). CDR3 region: CASSRDSGMGETQYF. CDR3 sequence (DNA): TGTGCCAGCAGCCGGGACAGCGGAATGGGAGAGACCCAGTACTTC.

The table lists this clonotype with many counts. The gene calls are TRBV6-1 and TRBJ1-2; D may be TRBD1 (6 bases). Per the germline V gene, CDR1 is MNHNS and CDR2 is SASEGT. The CDR3 spans 14 residues. Between the trimmed V and J ends, which lost 1 base and 7 bases, there was a span of 13 bases. CDR3 loop: CASSEGRGGLGYTF. In nucleotides, the CDR3 is TGTGCCAGCAGTGAAGGCAGGGGAGGTCTTGGCTACACCTTC.

V and J are TRBV19 and TRBJ1-5; D is uncertain. Germline loops: CDR1 LNHDA, CDR2 SQIVND (reference sequence). This CDR3 is built from 15 residues. V lost 1 base, J lost 0 bases, and 7 bases lay in between. The CDR3 loop reads CASSIAKNSNQPQHF. CDR3 DNA: TGTGCCAGTAGTATAGCGAAGAATAGCAATCAGCCCCAGCATTTT.

This chain connects TRBV9 to TRBJ2-7; TRBD1 matches at 10 bases. The junction had 7 bases not matched to a gene; V was cut back by 2 bases and J by 2 bases. The CDR3 has 16 residues. Germline CDR1 and CDR2: SGDLS and YYNGEE. The CDR3 loop is CASSVSPGQGTYEQYF. DNA of the CDR3: TGTGCCAGCAGCGTCTCACCGGGACAGGGGACCTACGAGCAGTACTTC.